A selection of T cell receptor beta chains follows, all from one sample in a study of chemoradiotherapy in HPV16-positive cancers. Here immunoSEQ multiplex PCR was the method, and the copy in TCRdb shows in-frame clones only, minus some. The sample has 15,000 to 20,000 clones; under 85% are singletons. This material was obtained from a patient who underwent chemoradiotherapy. The receptors were gathered from a human donor with HPV-associated anogenital cancer. The CDR3 runs from the conserved cysteine through the conserved F or W. A D gene is named only where the DNA matches it firmly. For some rows the clone size is stated as once, few or many, or as a class when expanded; others skip it.

length: 16
D: NA
J: TRBJ1-3
V: TRBV2
size: NA
DNA: TGTGCCAGCAGTGAGGAGCAGGATAGCTCTGGAAACACCATATATTTT
CDR3: CASSEEQDSSGNTIYF

length: 16
D: NA
J: TRBJ2-7
V: TRBV5-6
size: few
DNA: TGTGCCAGCAGCTTGTATAATTCCTTCATCTCCTACGAGCAGTACTTC
CDR3: CASSLYNSFISYEQYF

length: 16
D: NA
J: TRBJ1-6
V: TRBV4-3
size: NA
DNA: TGCGCCAGCAGCCAAGTAAGGGCGACAAATGCTTCACCCCTCCACTTT
CDR3: CASSQVRATNASPLHF

length: 13
D: TRBD2
J: TRBJ2-1
V: TRBV14
size: NA
DNA: TGTGCCTCGCCTAGCGGGGGTTACAATGAGCAGTTCTTC
CDR3: CASPSGGYNEQFF

length: 13
D: NA
J: TRBJ1-1
V: TRBV19
size: NA
DNA: TGTGCCAGTAGTATAGATCGGGAAGGGCTGGCTTTCTTT
CDR3: CASSIDREGLAFF

length: 16
D: NA
J: TRBJ1-6
V: TRBV18
size: NA
DNA: TGTGCCAGCTCACCACGGTCGGGAGGGCAAGGTTCACCCCTCCACTTT
CDR3: CASSPRSGGQGSPLHF

length: 13
D: NA
J: TRBJ2-5
V: TRBV7-3
size: once
DNA: TGTGCCAGCAGCCCCACAGCGAGGGGGACCCAGTACTTC
CDR3: CASSPTARGTQYF

length: 13
D: NA
J: TRBJ1-5
V: TRBV6-1
size: NA
DNA: TGTGCCAGCAGTGGACAGCTGAATCAGCCCCAGCATTTT
CDR3: CASSGQLNQPQHF

length: 16
D: TRBD1
J: TRBJ1-1
V: TRBV5-1
size: NA
DNA: TGCGCCAGCAGCTTTCTGGGGACAGGGAGGTATACTGAAGCTTTCTTT
CDR3: CASSFLGTGRYTEAFF

length: 15
D: NA
J: TRBJ1-5
V: TRBV15
size: few
DNA: TGTGCCACCAGCCCAGGCGGGGGGCGTCGTCAGCCCCAGCATTTT
CDR3: CATSPGGGRRQPQHF

length: 16
D: NA
J: TRBJ1-6
V: TRBV6-5
size: few
DNA: TGTGCCAGCAGTTACGGCCAGGGCCTTAATAATTCACCCCTCCACTTT
CDR3: CASSYGQGLNNSPLHF

length: 16
D: NA
J: TRBJ1-1
V: TRBV27
size: NA
DNA: TGTGCCAGCAGTCCCCCCTCTTGGGTCGGTAACACTGAAGCTTTCTTT
CDR3: CASSPPSWVGNTEAFF

length: 14
D: NA
J: TRBJ1-2
V: TRBV7-9
size: once
DNA: TGTGCCAGCAGTCCTCCGGGACCCTCCTATGGCTACACCTTC
CDR3: CASSPPGPSYGYTF

length: 15
D: NA
J: TRBJ1-2
V: TRBV7-2
size: few
DNA: TGTGCCAGCAGCTTAGGGGCAGGGGCTCTCTATGGCTACACCTTC
CDR3: CASSLGAGALYGYTF

length: 14
D: NA
J: TRBJ1-4
V: TRBV9
size: once
DNA: TGTGCCAGCAGTGATCCGCGGGGGGATGAAAAACTGTTTTTT
CDR3: CASSDPRGDEKLFF

length: 14
D: NA
J: TRBJ1-5
V: TRBV6-1
size: NA
DNA: TGTGCCAGCAGTGAATCGGACATCGTTCAGCCCCAGCATTTT
CDR3: CASSESDIVQPQHF

length: 14
D: NA
J: TRBJ1-4
V: TRBV5-1
size: NA
DNA: TGCGCCAGCAGCTTCAGCACGGCGAAGGAAAAACTGTTTTTT
CDR3: CASSFSTAKEKLFF

length: 17
D: TRBD2
J: TRBJ2-5
V: TRBV4-2
size: NA
DNA: TGTGCCAGCAGCCAAGCCCACAGCGGGGGGGCTGATGAGGCCCAGTACTTC
CDR3: CASSQAHSGGADEAQYF

length: 14
D: TRBD2
J: TRBJ2-5
V: TRBV4-1
size: few
DNA: TGCGCCAGCAGCCTAACTAGCGGGGAAGAGACCCAGTACTTC
CDR3: CASSLTSGEETQYF

length: 15
D: TRBD2
J: TRBJ2-1
V: TRBV5-4
size: NA
DNA: TGTGCCAGCAGCCCTGCTAGCGGGGGGCCGGGTGAGCAGTTCTTC
CDR3: CASSPASGGPGEQFF

length: 12
D: NA
J: TRBJ1-2
V: TRBV30
size: few
DNA: TGTGCCTGGAGTATAGGTCCCTATGGCTACACCTTC
CDR3: CAWSIGPYGYTF